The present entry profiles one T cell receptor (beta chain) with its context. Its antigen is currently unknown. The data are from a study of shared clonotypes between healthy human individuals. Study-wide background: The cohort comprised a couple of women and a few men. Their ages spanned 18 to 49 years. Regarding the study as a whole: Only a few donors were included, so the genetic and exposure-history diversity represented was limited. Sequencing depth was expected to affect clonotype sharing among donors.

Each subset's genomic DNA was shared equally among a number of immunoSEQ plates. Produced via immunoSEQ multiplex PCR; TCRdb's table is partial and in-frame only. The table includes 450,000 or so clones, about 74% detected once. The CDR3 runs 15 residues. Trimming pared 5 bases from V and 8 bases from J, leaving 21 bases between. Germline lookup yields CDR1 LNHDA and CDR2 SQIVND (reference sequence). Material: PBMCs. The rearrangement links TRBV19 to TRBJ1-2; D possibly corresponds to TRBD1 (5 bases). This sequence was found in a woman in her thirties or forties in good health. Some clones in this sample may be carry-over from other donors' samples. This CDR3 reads CASSLSRDPYGGYTF. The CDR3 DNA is TGTGCCAGTAGTCTCTCCAGGGATCCCTATGGCGGCTACACCTTC.